One sample yielded the 31 T cell receptor beta chains listed below, sequenced in a study of control samples from healthy donors and cancer patients. Clones were read by immunoSEQ multiplex PCR, and TCRdb kept only the in-frame ones, dropping some. The repertoire holds roughly 130,000 clones, with 75% to 90% as singletons. The sequencing input was blood. The receptors here all came from a woman in her 30s in good health.

This chain uses TRBV5-1 with TRBJ1-6; D not resolved. The CDR3 loop spans 14 amino acids. Germline lookup yields CDR1 SGHRS and CDR2 YFSETQ. V dropped 0 bases and J dropped 7 bases, with 8 bases sitting between them. In DNA form, the CDR3 reads TGCGCCAGCAGCTTGGCCTTCGGGAATTCACCCCTCCACTTT. Protein sequence: CASSLAFGNSPLHF.

The chain links TRBV18 to TRBJ1-1; D is unresolved. Per the germline V gene, CDR1 is KGHSH and CDR2 is LQKENI. V was cut by 5 bases and J by 4 bases, with 11 bases left in between. The CDR3 spans 13 residues. CDR3 region: CASSVDAGTEAFF. The DNA of the CDR3 is TGTGCCAGCTCAGTAGACGCGGGCACTGAAGCTTTCTTT.

J is TRBJ2-1 and V is TRBV15; D uncertain. The germline V and J ends were trimmed by 1 base and 0 bases, with 13 bases remaining between them. CDR1 is LNHNV and CDR2 is YYDKDF in the germline V gene (reference sequence). This CDR3 is 17 amino acids long. Written as DNA, the CDR3 is TGTGCCACCAGCAGAGTTTTCCTGCGGCGCTCCTACAATGAGCAGTTCTTC. Translating it yields CATSRVFLRRSYNEQFF.

The genes are TRBV24-1 and TRBJ2-2, with TRBD1 identical over 7 bases. The CDR3 totals 17 residues. The germline V gene has CDR1 KGHDR and CDR2 SFDVKD. V shed 3 bases, J shed 1 base, and the junction held 7 bases outside the gene matches. The CDR3 reads CATSDDRDSRNTGELFF. DNA for the CDR3: TGTGCCACCAGTGATGACCGGGACAGCAGGAACACCGGGGAGCTGTTTTTT.

The CDR3 here is CASSLGPPETQYF. DNA of the CDR3: TGCGCCAGCAGCTTAGGGCCTCCGGAGACCCAGTACTTC. The chain recombines TRBV5-1 with TRBJ2-5; D ambiguous. The CDR3 contains 13 residues. Trimming left V 2 bases short and J 5 bases short, with 10 bases between. Germline-derived CDR1 and CDR2 are SGHRS and YFSETQ.

J is TRBJ2-4 and V is TRBV5-4, with a weak D call TRBD2 (6 bases). The V gene lost 4 bases and the J gene lost 1 base, with 15 bases spanning the gap. This CDR3 region has 16 residues. Germline CDR1 reads SGHNT; CDR2 reads YYREEE (reference sequence). The chain's CDR3 is CASSDNSGGAKNIQYF. The CDR3 region has the DNA TGTGCCAGCAGCGACAATAGCGGAGGGGCCAAAAACATTCAGTACTTC.

J is TRBJ2-5 and V is TRBV6-6, with D possibly TRBD1 on 6 matching bases. The CDR3 sequence is 13 residues long. Trimming removed 5 bases from V and 5 bases from J, with 12 bases in between. The germline V gene has CDR1 MNHNY and CDR2 SVGAGI (reference sequence). The CDR3 sequence: CASSPRGFETQYF. In nucleotides, the CDR3 is TGTGCCAGCAGTCCCAGGGGCTTTGAGACCCAGTACTTC.

The CDR3 reads CASSRDGGSYEQYF. The CDR3, as DNA: TGCGCCAGCAGCAGGGACGGTGGGTCCTACGAGCAGTACTTC. J is TRBJ2-7 and V is TRBV5-1; D is tentatively TRBD1 or TRBD2 (5 bases each). The germline V gene encodes CDR1 SGHRS and CDR2 YFSETQ. This CDR3 spans 14 amino acids. Trimming removed 4 bases at V and 1 base at J, with 12 bases between.

CDR3 region: CASNPGGAVGEQYF. For the CDR3, the DNA is TGTGCCAGCAACCCCGGAGGGGCGGTTGGGGAGCAGTACTTC. This chain uses TRBV6-6 with TRBJ2-7; tentatively, D is TRBD2 (6 bases). Germline lookup yields CDR1 MNHNY and CDR2 SVGAGI (reference sequence). V shed 7 bases and J shed 7 bases, with 20 bases lying between them. CDR3 length equals 14 residues.

The J gene is TRBJ2-1, the V gene TRBV1; the listed D gene, TRBD2, was not tested against the DNA. TRBV1 is classified as a pseudogene. This CDR3 region has 16 residues. The CDR3: CTSSYGTSGPYNEQFF. The CDR3 DNA reads TGCACCAGCAGCTATGGGACTAGCGGGCCCTACAATGAGCAGTTCTTC.

This chain connects TRBV3-1 (or the pseudogene TRBV3-2) to TRBJ2-1; TRBD1 matches at 7 bases. Germline V gene sequence: CDR1 LGHDT, CDR2 YNNKEL (reference sequence). The CDR3 sequence is 16 residues long. J lost 3 bases, V lost 3 bases, and 8 bases had no gene match. For the CDR3, the DNA is TGTGCCAGCAGCCAGCCGGGACAGAGGGTCTACAATGAGCAGTTCTTC. Translated, it gives CASSQPGQRVYNEQFF.

J is TRBJ2-5 and V is TRBV5-4; TRBD1 aligns across 11 bases. J was trimmed by 7 bases and V by 0 bases; bases with no gene match: 8. Looked up from germline, CDR1 is SGHNT and CDR2 is YYREEE (reference sequence). The CDR3 runs to 16 residues. The DNA for the CDR3 is TGTGCCAGCAGCTTGGCCGGGGAGGGACAGGGGGGGACCCAGTACTTC. Amino acids: CASSLAGEGQGGTQYF. Full variable domain (remainder filled in from reference TRBV5-4 and TRBJ2-5): ETGVTQSPTHLIKTRGQQVTLRCSSQSGHNTVSWYQQALGQGPQFIFQYYREEENGRGNFPPRFSGLQFPNYSSELNVNALELDDSALYLCASSLAGEGQGGTQYFGPGTRLLVL.

V usage is TRBV3-1 (or the pseudogene TRBV3-2) and J usage is TRBJ1-5; TRBD1 is a possible D gene (5 bases). V gave up 1 base and J gave up 5 bases, with 9 bases separating them. CDR3 length equals 14 residues. From germline, CDR1 is LGHDT and CDR2 YNNKEL (reference sequence). In DNA form, the CDR3 reads TGTGCCAGCAGCCAAGGAGGGGTAGATCAGCCCCAGCATTTT. This gives the protein CASSQGGVDQPQHF.

The table lists this clone with a count of one. The chain couples TRBV5-1 to TRBJ1-5; D uncertain. This CDR3 has 13 amino acids. Germline CDR1 SGHRS, CDR2 YFSETQ. V gave up 0 bases and J gave up 5 bases, with 6 bases separating them. The CDR3 loop reads CASSLDQDQPQHF. CDR3 bases: TGCGCCAGCAGCTTGGATCAAGATCAGCCCCAGCATTTT.

This chain links TRBV12-3 or TRBV12-4 with TRBJ2-1; D not certain. The CDR3 loop spans 12 amino acids. The germline V and J ends were trimmed by 6 bases and 9 bases, with 12 bases remaining between them. CDR3 amino acids: CASRTIRAEQFF. The DNA for the CDR3 is TGTGCCAGCAGAACAATTCGGGCTGAGCAGTTCTTC.

The chain uses TRBV25-1 and TRBJ1-6, with 7 positions matching TRBD1. CDR3 length: 14 amino acids. Trimming removed 6 bases from V and 8 bases from J; junction bases left unmatched: 7. Germline CDR1 MGHDK, CDR2 SYGVNS. This CDR3 reads CASSLTGRHSPLHF. The DNA for the CDR3 is TGTGCCAGCAGCCTGACAGGGAGGCATTCACCCCTCCACTTT.

This clone was observed once. The V call is TRBV7-9, the J call TRBJ2-1; TRBD2 is a possible D gene (5 bases). V lost 3 bases, J lost 3 bases, and 12 bases lay in between. Germline CDR1 is SEHNR and CDR2 is FQNEAQ (reference sequence). This CDR3 is built from 15 residues. For the CDR3, the DNA is TGTGCCAGCAGCTTCCAGGACTTCTACTACAATGAGCAGTTCTTC. This encodes CASSFQDFYYNEQFF.

The genes are TRBV5-1 and TRBJ1-3; 7 bases line up with TRBD1. V lost 0 bases to trimming and J lost 2 bases; unmatched junction nucleotides: 5. Germline assignment: CDR1 SGHRS and CDR2 YFSETQ. The CDR3 extends over 16 amino acids. CDR3 loop: CASSLGQGEAGNTIYF. The CDR3 bases are TGCGCCAGCAGCTTGGGACAGGGAGAGGCTGGAAACACCATATATTTT.

This sequence joins TRBV5-5 and TRBJ2-7, with TRBD2 matching over 9 bases. The CDR3 covers 14 residues. The junction had 8 bases not matched to a gene; V was cut back by 4 bases and J by 6 bases. Germline V lookup: CDR1 SGHKS, CDR2 YYEKEE (reference sequence). CDR3 nucleotide sequence: TGTGCCAGCAGCACCAGCGGGAGGCCCGGCGAGCAGTACTTC. The encoded protein is CASSTSGRPGEQYF. Together with reference TRBV5-5 and TRBJ2-7, the CDR3 gives the full variable domain: DAGVTQSPTHLIKTRGQQVTLRCSPISGHKSVSWYQQVLGQGPQFIFQYYEKEERGRGNFPDRFSARQFPNYSSELNVNALLLGDSALYLCASSTSGRPGEQYFGPGTRLTVT.

The rearrangement uses TRBV11-3 and TRBJ2-1, with no clear D. CDR3 length: 15 residues. The V gene's germline CDR1 is SGHNT and CDR2 YENEEA. Trimming left V 1 base short and J 5 bases short, with 12 bases between. CDR3 in amino acids: CASSLGTNMNNEQFF. The CDR3 DNA reads as TGTGCCAGCAGCTTAGGTACAAATATGAACAATGAGCAGTTCTTC. Supplemented by reference TRBV11-3 and TRBJ2-1, the full variable domain reads EAGVVQSPRYKIIEKKQPVAFWCNPISGHNTLYWYLQNLGQGPELLIRYENEEAVDDSQLPKDRFSAERLKGVDSTLKIQPAELGDSAVYLCASSLGTNMNNEQFFGPGTRLTVL.

V and J are TRBV9 and TRBJ2-1; D unresolved. The ends were cut back, 0 bases at V and 0 bases at J, with 13 bases in the middle. Germline CDR1 is SGDLS and CDR2 is YYNGEE. This CDR3 comprises 17 residues. CDR3 sequence reads: CASSVAHDPYSYNEQFF. The DNA for the CDR3 is TGTGCCAGCAGCGTAGCCCACGACCCATACTCCTACAATGAGCAGTTCTTC. Full variable domain (outside the CDR3, taken from reference TRBV9 and TRBJ2-1): DSGVTQTPKHLITATGQRVTLRCSPRSGDLSVYWYQQSLDQGLQFLIQYYNGEERAKGNILERFSAQQFPDLHSELNLSSLELGDSALYFCASSVAHDPYSYNEQFFGPGTRLTVL.

This chain links TRBV6-5 with TRBJ1-4; no definite D call. In germline, CDR1 is MNHEY, CDR2 SVGAGI. The CDR3 spans 16 residues. Deletions cut 0 bases from V and 0 bases from J, with 8 bases between. CDR3 nucleotide sequence: TGTGCCAGCAGTTACTCGATAAGGCCAACTAATGAAAAACTGTTTTTT. Its translation is CASSYSIRPTNEKLFF.

The chain employs TRBV14 and TRBJ1-2, with 7 bases identical to TRBD1. Losses at the gene ends were 6 bases for V and 4 bases for J; bases not matched to a gene: 8. The CDR3 contains 14 residues. Germline CDR1 reads SGHDN; CDR2 reads FVKESK. CDR3 protein: CASRPDRKPYGYTF. DNA of the CDR3: TGTGCCAGCAGACCGGACAGGAAGCCCTATGGCTACACCTTC.

The chain uses TRBV18 and TRBJ2-7; 9 nucleotides line up with TRBD1. Looked up from germline, CDR1 is KGHSH and CDR2 is LQKENI. Unmatched junction bases numbered 12, after V lost 3 bases and J lost 3 bases. The length of the CDR3 is 17 residues. This CDR3 reads CASSPRPGTGYGYEQYF. For the CDR3, the DNA is TGTGCCAGCTCACCCCGCCCTGGGACAGGGTATGGCTACGAGCAGTACTTC.

The chain recombines TRBV28 with TRBJ1-5; tentatively, D is TRBD1 (6 bases). The CDR3 totals 16 residues. Germline assignment: CDR1 MDHEN and CDR2 SYDVKM. Trimming took off 4 bases at V and 2 bases at J, with 15 bases between the two ends. In nucleotides, the CDR3 is TGTGCCAGCAGTTACCTCGGGGGCGCGGGCAATCAGCCCCAGCATTTT. Protein sequence: CASSYLGGAGNQPQHF. The variable domain in full, completed from reference TRBV28 and TRBJ1-5, reads DVKVTQSSRYLVKRTGEKVFLECVQDMDHENMFWYRQDPGLGLRLIYFSYDVKMKEKGDIPEGYSVSREKKERFSLILESASTNQTSMYLCASSYLGGAGNQPQHFGDGTRLSIL.

This rearrangement joins TRBV11-2 to TRBJ2-5; D is perhaps TRBD2 (5 bases). The CDR3 length is 14 residues. The germline V and J ends were trimmed by 5 bases and 2 bases, with 12 bases remaining between them. Germline V gene data show CDR1 as SGHAT and CDR2 as FQNNGV. The DNA of the CDR3 is TGTGCCAGCAGCCCTACGGGGAAACAAGAGACCCAGTACTTC. Its translation is CASSPTGKQETQYF. Full variable domain (outside the CDR3, taken from reference TRBV11-2 and TRBJ2-5): EAGVAQSPRYKIIEKRQSVAFWCNPISGHATLYWYQQILGQGPKLLIQFQNNGVVDDSQLPKDRFSAERLKGVDSTLKIQPAKLEDSAVYLCASSPTGKQETQYFGPGTRLLVL.

J is TRBJ1-5 and V is TRBV6-1; D remains unclear. V lost 2 bases, J lost 7 bases, and 12 bases lay in between. The CDR3 consists of 14 residues. Germline V gene sequence: CDR1 MNHNS, CDR2 SASEGT. CDR3 amino acids: CASSELGPGQPQHF. The CDR3 DNA is TGTGCCAGCAGTGAATTGGGCCCCGGGCAGCCCCAGCATTTT.

V and J are TRBV19 and TRBJ1-1, with 7 nucleotides matching TRBD1. The CDR3 runs to 14 residues. The trim removed 0 bases at V and 5 bases at J, leaving 3 bases unmatched. Germline V gene data show CDR1 as LNHDA and CDR2 as SQIVND (reference sequence). CDR3 loop: CASSIEQGVTEAFF. CDR3 nucleotides: TGTGCCAGTAGTATAGAGCAGGGGGTGACTGAAGCTTTCTTT. Supplemented by reference TRBV19 and TRBJ1-1, the full variable domain reads DGGITQSPKYLFRKEGQNVTLSCEQNLNHDAMYWYRQDPGQGLRLIYYSQIVNDFQKGDIAEGYSVSREKKESFPLTVTSAQKNPTAFYLCASSIEQGVTEAFFGQGTRLTVV.

V usage is TRBV7-3 and J usage is TRBJ2-1; TRBD2 aligns across 8 bases. The CDR3 extends over 14 amino acids. J was trimmed by 7 bases and V by 5 bases; bases with no gene match: 7. CDR1 is SGHTA and CDR2 is FQGTGA in the germline V gene. This CDR3 is CASSPRGGRNEQFF. CDR3 nucleotide sequence: TGTGCCAGCAGCCCGCGGGGCGGGAGGAATGAGCAGTTCTTC.

V usage is TRBV6-1 and J usage is TRBJ2-5; 10 nucleotides match TRBD2. This CDR3 contains 17 residues. V lost 4 bases and J lost 2; bases outside the gene matches: 10. CDR1 is MNHNS and CDR2 is SASEGT in the germline V gene. CDR3 nucleotide sequence: TGTGCCAGCAGTGCCTCCCGACTAGCGGGTTGGCAAGAGACCCAGTACTTC. Translation: CASSASRLAGWQETQYF.

The rearrangement uses TRBV28 and TRBJ1-5; TRBD1 aligns across 7 bases. Germline CDR1 reads MDHEN; CDR2 reads SYDVKM. The CDR3 length is 15 residues. The ends lost 3 bases at V and 0 bases at J; junction bases unmatched: 2. CDR3: CASSLTGFSNQPQHF. The CDR3 region has the DNA TGTGCCAGCAGTTTGACAGGGTTTAGCAATCAGCCCCAGCATTTT.